The rows below give T cell receptor beta chains drawn from one sample of a study of T-cell memory formation after mild COVID-19. TCRdb passed the 5' RACE reads through MiXCR, listing each CDR3 protein once. The sample shows about 430,000 distinct CDR3 sequences, 18% of them seen only once. The sequenced sample was PBMCs or a T cell subset sorted from them (not recorded which). The receptors were sampled from a young man who had mild COVID-19 (a few samples of this study predate the infection). Cell type and time point are not known. The CDR3 runs from the conserved cysteine through the conserved F or W. The D gene is left open where the match is weak. Clone size is shown for a subset of rows, as once, few, many or a class of expanded clone.

V gene	clone size	J gene	D gene	CDR3 DNA	CDR3 protein
TRBV5-1	few	TRBJ2-3	.	TGCGCCAGCAGCTTGGCCAGGGTCCAAGATACGCAGTATTTT	CASSLARVQDTQYF
TRBV27	few	TRBJ2-1	.	TGTGCCAGCAGTTTGCTCGACAGGAATGAGCAGTTCTTC	CASSLLDRNEQFF
TRBV7-2	many	TRBJ2-1	.	TGTGCCAGCAGCCCTAGCCTTGGTTTGAATGAGCAGTTCTTC	CASSPSLGLNEQFF
TRBV12-3/TRBV12-4	.	TRBJ2-3	.	TGTGCCAGCAGTCAGTTATCGGATACGCAGTATTTT	CASSQLSDTQYF
TRBV19	.	TRBJ2-2	TRBD2	TGTGCCAGTAAGGCCCAAACAGCGGGGACCGGGGAGCTGTTTTTT	CASKAQTAGTGELFF
TRBV7-8	.	TRBJ2-6	TRBD2	TGTGCCAGCAGCTTGCCGGGACTACGGTCGTACAACGTCCTGACTTTC	CASSLPGLRSYNVLTF
TRBV7-2	few	TRBJ1-3	TRBD1	TGTGCCAGCAGCTTAGTACAGGGGGGAAACACCATATATTTT	CASSLVQGGNTIYF
TRBV10-3	few	TRBJ2-1	TRBD2	TGTGCCACCGGGGGGGGGTACGACAATGAGCAGTTCTTC	CATGGGYDNEQFF
TRBV6-5	.	TRBJ2-2	TRBD2	TGTGCCAGCAGTTCAGCTAGCGGGTCGAACACCGGGGAGCTGTTTTTT	CASSSASGSNTGELFF
TRBV12-3/TRBV12-4	.	TRBJ2-7	.	TGTGCCAGCAGTTTAGAACTCGAGGGGCTCGAGCAGTACTTC	CASSLELEGLEQYF
TRBV5-1	few	TRBJ2-3	.	TGCGCCAGCAGCCCCGGCAGCGGCGAGGCAGATACGCAGTATTTT	CASSPGSGEADTQYF
TRBV7-2	many	TRBJ1-2	.	TGTGCCAGCAGCTTAGGGCAGGGCGGAGGCTACACCTTC	CASSLGQGGGYTF
TRBV4-3	few	TRBJ2-3	TRBD1	TGCGCCAGCAGCCAAGACAGGGGGCGCTCGGATACGCAGTATTTT	CASSQDRGRSDTQYF
TRBV11-3	few	TRBJ2-1	.	TGTGCCAGCAGACCACGAGGGGGGAATGAGCAGTTCTTC	CASRPRGGNEQFF
TRBV7-2	few	TRBJ2-3	.	TGTGCCAGCAGCAAACCGGGGGATAGGGGAGATACGCAGTATTTT	CASSKPGDRGDTQYF
TRBV5-1	.	TRBJ2-5	TRBD1	TGCGCCAGCAGCTTGGGGACAGGGGGATGGCAAGAGACCCAGTACTTC	CASSLGTGGWQETQYF
TRBV18	.	TRBJ1-5	.	TGTGCCACCCAGGGGAATAGCAATCAGCCCCAGCATTTT	CATQGNSNQPQHF
TRBV18	few	TRBJ2-2	TRBD1	TGTGCCAGCTCACACCGGGACAGCTGGGACACCGGGGAGCTGTTTTTT	CASSHRDSWDTGELFF
TRBV5-1	many	TRBJ2-5	TRBD2	TGCGCCAGCAGCTTGGAGGGAGGGGAGACCCAGTACTTC	CASSLEGGETQYF
TRBV9	.	TRBJ2-2	.	TGTGCCAGCAGCGATGGACTTTCAGGCAACACCGGGGAGCTGTTTTTT	CASSDGLSGNTGELFF
TRBV5-4	many	TRBJ1-1	TRBD1	TGTGCCAGCAGCTCCGGGACAGGGGACACTGAAGCTTTCTTT	CASSSGTGDTEAFF
TRBV5-1	few	TRBJ2-1	TRBD2	TGCGCCAGCAGCTTTACGGGGGGCTCCTACAATGAGCAGTTCTTC	CASSFTGGSYNEQFF
TRBV5-1	.	TRBJ2-2	.	TGCGCCAGCAGCTTGTCCAGGGCCGCCGGGGAGCTGTTTTTT	CASSLSRAAGELFF
TRBV12-3/TRBV12-4	.	TRBJ2-5	.	TGTGCCAGCAGGGACACCTTGGGGGAGACCCAGTACTTC	CASRDTLGETQYF
TRBV6-2/TRBV6-3	few	TRBJ1-5	.	TGTGCCAGCAGCACCCCGTCAGCGGCCGGTCAGCCCCAGCATTTT	CASSTPSAAGQPQHF
TRBV12-3/TRBV12-4	.	TRBJ2-1	TRBD1	TGTGCCAGCAGTCCCGGGACAGGGCTCAGCTCCTACAATGAGCAGTTCTTC	CASSPGTGLSSYNEQFF
TRBV5-4	.	TRBJ2-3	TRBD1	TGTGCCAGCAGCTTGGCTGGGGACAGGGGGTGGAATACGCAGTATTTT	CASSLAGDRGWNTQYF
TRBV10-3	.	TRBJ2-1	TRBD2	TGTGCCATCAGCCTTCGGACTAGCGAGGGTGAGCAGTTCTTC	CAISLRTSEGEQFF